This passage covers 11 T cell receptor beta chains from one sample sequenced in a study of cytomegalovirus exposure and HLA in healthy donors. Primers: 60 Vbeta forward and 13 Jbeta reverse. Clones were sequenced by immunoSEQ multiplex PCR, and TCRdb holds only the in-frame ones, with some missing. The data include approximately 75,000 clones; the top ten clones carry 4% to 6%. The sample taken for sequencing was PBMCs. Receptor source: a man aged 40-55 years in good health and CMV-seronegative.

The chain combines TRBV7-8 with TRBJ1-2; 8 bases line up with TRBD1. CDR1 is SGHVS, CDR2 FQNEAQ, per germline. After removal of 6 bases from V and 7 bases from J, the junction contained 4 bases not matched to a gene. The length of the CDR3 is 12 residues. CDR3 sequence (DNA): TGTGCCAGCAGTTTGACAGGGGTTGGCTACACCTTC. Protein: CASSLTGVGYTF.

The DNA for the CDR3 is TGTGCCAGCAGCTTGGTTTCAGATTTAGGAGGCACTGAAGCTTTCTTT. It translates to CASSLVSDLGGTEAFF. J is TRBJ1-1 and V is TRBV5-6, with unresolved D. This CDR3 comprises 16 residues. In germline, CDR1 is SGHDT, CDR2 YYEEEE. V was cut by 0 bases and J by 4 bases, with 16 bases left in between.

The chain recombines TRBV5-4 with TRBJ2-3, with TRBD2 matching over 10 bases. The CDR3 runs 18 residues. Germline V gene lookup returns CDR1 SGHNT and CDR2 YYREEE (reference sequence). After removal of 3 bases from V and 3 bases from J, the junction contained 13 bases not matched to a gene. The CDR3 DNA follows: TGTGCCAGCAGCTGGGGTGGGATAGCGGGGGGCCAGACAGATACGCAGTATTTT. This encodes CASSWGGIAGGQTDTQYF.

The J gene is TRBJ2-5, the V gene TRBV28; no clear D. Germline V gene sequence: CDR1 MDHEN, CDR2 SYDVKM. The V and J ends lost 6 bases and 1 base respectively, with 12 bases between them. This CDR3 is built from 14 residues. CDR3 amino acids: CASSWMGSQETQYF. CDR3 DNA sequence: TGTGCCAGCAGCTGGATGGGCAGCCAAGAGACCCAGTACTTC.

V is TRBV7-9 and J is TRBJ2-7; D may be TRBD2 (6 bases). The CDR3 length is 16 residues. V shed 4 bases and J shed 2 bases, with 18 bases lying between them. Per germline, CDR1 SEHNR and CDR2 FQNEAQ (reference sequence). The CDR3 DNA sequence: TGTGCCAGCAGCTCGCGGTCGTGGGGGGAGGCCTACGAGCAGTACTTC. This encodes CASSSRSWGEAYEQYF.

The DNA for the CDR3 is TGTGCCAGCAGTGACGTACAGGGTCCCCATGGCTACACCTTC. Translated, it gives CASSDVQGPHGYTF. The gene calls are TRBV2 and TRBJ1-2, with a tentative D call TRBD1 (6 bases). Germline V gene sequence: CDR1 SNHLY, CDR2 FYNNEI. The CDR3 is made up of 14 amino acids. Trimming took off 3 bases at V and 6 bases at J, with 14 bases between the two ends.

Written as DNA, the CDR3 is TGTGCCAGCAGAGGTGACAGGGCCTTTTTCCAGCCCCAGCATTTT. Its protein product is CASRGDRAFFQPQHF. This chain links TRBV2 with TRBJ1-5; 7 bases are shared with TRBD1. V shed 6 bases, J shed 7 bases, and the junction held 12 bases outside the gene matches. Germline V gene sequence: CDR1 SNHLY, CDR2 FYNNEI. The CDR3 length is 15 residues.

The V call is TRBV7-2, the J call TRBJ2-2; 7 positions match TRBD2. The CDR3 covers 15 residues. V was pared by 8 bases and J by 6 bases, with 12 bases of the junction left unmatched. CDR1 is SGHTA, CDR2 FQGNSA, per germline. The CDR3 sequence is CASRASSGASGELFF. CDR3 DNA sequence: TGTGCCAGCCGGGCGAGCAGCGGGGCCTCCGGGGAGCTGTTTTTT.

The chain carries TRBV5-8 and TRBJ2-2; D is possibly TRBD1 (5 bases). The V end was cut by 2 bases, the J end by 2 bases, with 10 bases between. CDR3 length equals 15 residues. Germline CDR1 is SGHTS and CDR2 is YDEGEE. CDR3 DNA sequence: TGTGCCAGCAGCTTTAACAGGCTAAACACCGGGGAGCTGTTTTTT. Its protein product is CASSFNRLNTGELFF.

This rearrangement joins TRBV9 to TRBJ2-1, with TRBD2 matching 14 bases. Germline loops: CDR1 SGDLS, CDR2 YYNGEE. After removal of 3 bases from V and 10 bases from J, the junction contained 9 bases not matched to a gene. There are 16 residues in the CDR3. The CDR3 DNA is TGTGCCAGCAGCGGGGGGACTAGCGGGGGATTTCGGGAGCAGTTCTTC. It is translated as CASSGGTSGGFREQFF.

CDR3 nucleotides: TGTGCCAGCAGCTCCCGACAGGGACGCTCCTACGAGCAGTACTTC. It yields the protein CASSSRQGRSYEQYF. The rearrangement joins TRBV7-2 to TRBJ2-7, with 7 nucleotides matching TRBD1. CDR1 SGHTA and CDR2 FQGNSA come from the germline V gene. The ends lost 4 bases at V and 0 bases at J; junction bases unmatched: 6. This CDR3 region has 15 residues.